Reported below is one T cell receptor (beta chain). These data belong to a study of blood T cell repertoires in COVID-19. Across the whole study: Material from acute and convalescent COVID-19 was sourced from the United States, Italy and Spain. Nucleic acid was either cDNA or gDNA, and it came from T cells, B-cell-depleted T cells, or PBMCs.

In the authors' methods: Using reference gene primer amplification, nucleated cell counts were estimated. Clones were sequenced by immunoSEQ multiplex PCR, and TCRdb holds only the in-frame ones, with some missing. V, J and clone size are those of that table, while D and trimming were read from the DNA. The table includes roughly 150,000 clones, around 89% detected once. V lost 2 bases, J lost 4 bases, and 9 bases lay in between. Germline-derived CDR1 and CDR2 are MNHEY and SVGAGI. The CDR3 has 14 residues. Sequenced sample: peripheral blood. This chain joins TRBV6-5 and TRBJ1-5, with D uncertain. The sequence was obtained from a woman aged 55-69 years with active COVID-19. CDR3 in DNA: TGTGCCAGCAGTTACGCCCGGGATAATCAGCCCCAGCATTTT. This sequence encodes CASSYARDNQPQHF.